The source of this T cell receptor (beta chain) is a study of blood T cell repertoires in COVID-19. Overall study: Spain, Italy and the United States supplied samples that represented acute and convalescent COVID-19. Sample material is recorded as cDNA or gDNA derived from T cells, B-cell-depleted T cells, or PBMCs.

Methods used by the authors: Amplifying reference gene primers gave estimates of nucleated cell counts. The protocol was immunoSEQ multiplex PCR, while the TCRdb copy is restricted to in-frame clones and leaves out a portion. V, J and clone size reflect that table, while D and trimming were determined from the DNA. Of about 520,000 clones in the sample, approximately 85% were seen once. CDR1 is MDHEN and CDR2 is SYDVKM in the germline V gene. The V gene lost 5 bases and the J gene lost 6 bases, with 17 bases spanning the gap. The CDR3 has 15 amino acids. The source of this sequence is a human donor in a cohort sampled during active COVID-19. The sequenced material came from peripheral blood. This chain links TRBV28 with TRBJ1-5; D might be TRBD1 (5 bases). The CDR3 loop reads CASSPMGGRGQPQHF. For the CDR3, the DNA is TGTGCCAGCAGTCCGATGGGGGGTCGGGGTCAGCCCCAGCATTTT.